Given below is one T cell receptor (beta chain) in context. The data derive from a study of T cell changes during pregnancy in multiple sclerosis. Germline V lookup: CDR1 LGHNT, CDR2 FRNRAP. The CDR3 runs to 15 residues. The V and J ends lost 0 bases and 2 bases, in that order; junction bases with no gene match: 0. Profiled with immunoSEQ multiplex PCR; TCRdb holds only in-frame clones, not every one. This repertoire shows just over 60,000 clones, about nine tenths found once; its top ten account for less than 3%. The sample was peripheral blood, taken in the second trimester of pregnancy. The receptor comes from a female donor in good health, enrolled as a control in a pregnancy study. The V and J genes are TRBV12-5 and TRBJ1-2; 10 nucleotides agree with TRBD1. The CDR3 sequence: CASGLVDRGNYGYTF. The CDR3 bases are TGTGCTAGTGGTTTGGTGGACAGGGGGAACTATGGCTACACCTTC.